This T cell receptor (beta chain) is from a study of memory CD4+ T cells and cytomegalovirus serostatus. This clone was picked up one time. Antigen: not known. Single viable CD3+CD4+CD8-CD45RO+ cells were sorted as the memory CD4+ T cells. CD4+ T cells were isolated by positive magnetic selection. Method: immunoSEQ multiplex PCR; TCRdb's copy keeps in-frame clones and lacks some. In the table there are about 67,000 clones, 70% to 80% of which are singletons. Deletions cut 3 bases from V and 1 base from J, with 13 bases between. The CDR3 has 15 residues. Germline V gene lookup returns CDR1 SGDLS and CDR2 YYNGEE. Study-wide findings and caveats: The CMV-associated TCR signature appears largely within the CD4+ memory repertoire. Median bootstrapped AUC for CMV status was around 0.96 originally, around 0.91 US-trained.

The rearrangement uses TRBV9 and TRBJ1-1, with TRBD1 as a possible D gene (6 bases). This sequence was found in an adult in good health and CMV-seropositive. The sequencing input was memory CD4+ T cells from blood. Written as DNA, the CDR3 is TGTGCCAGCAGCGCAGATTTACAGGGGAACACTGAAGCTTTCTTT. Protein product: CASSADLQGNTEAFF.